The next 31 T cell receptor beta chains were all read from a single sample in a study of OX40 agonist ivuxolimab in advanced cancers. Profiled with immunoSEQ multiplex PCR; TCRdb holds only in-frame clones, not every one. The sample gives 70,000 to 100,000 clones, 75% to 90% of which show up once; over 0.35% is in the top ten. The sample here was CD4+ or CD8+ T cells sorted from blood, taken in a trial of the OX40 agonist ivuxolimab. The receptor set was obtained from an adult with an advanced solid tumor such as melanoma, head and neck, liver or kidney cancer.

This clone was detected only once. V usage is TRBV19 and J usage is TRBJ2-5, with D possibly TRBD2 on 6 matching bases. This CDR3 comprises 13 residues. Between the trimmed V and J ends, which lost 5 bases and 12 bases, there was a span of 19 bases. CDR1 and CDR2 from the germline V gene are LNHDA and SQIVND (reference sequence). The CDR3 DNA follows: TGTGCCAGTAGTGCCACTAGCCAAGGGAAGGAGTACTTC. This encodes CASSATSQGKEYF.

V and J are TRBV25-1 and TRBJ2-5, with 11 bases lining up with TRBD2. The V and J ends lost 3 bases and 1 base, in that order; junction bases with no gene match: 4. There are 16 residues in the CDR3. Germline assignment: CDR1 MGHDK and CDR2 SYGVNS. CDR3 sequence reads: CASSEVAGGLQETQYF. CDR3 nucleotides: TGTGCCAGCAGTGAGGTAGCGGGAGGGCTCCAAGAGACCCAGTACTTC.

The V and J genes are TRBV6-5 and TRBJ2-7; D tentatively fits TRBD1 or TRBD2 (5 bases each). The CDR3 loop spans 14 amino acids. The ends were cut back, 9 bases at V and 6 bases at J, with 21 bases in the middle. Germline lookup yields CDR1 MNHEY and CDR2 SVGAGI. This CDR3 is CASCPGTPLTEQYF. In DNA form, the CDR3 reads TGTGCCAGTTGCCCAGGGACCCCCCTAACCGAGCAGTACTTC.

This sequence joins TRBV9 and TRBJ2-7, with 7 bases lining up with TRBD1. The V gene end was trimmed by 0 bases and the J gene end by 5 bases; junction bases not matched to a gene: 11. This CDR3 region has 16 residues. In germline, CDR1 is SGDLS, CDR2 YYNGEE. CDR3: CASSVGGRGSANEQYF. The CDR3 DNA follows: TGTGCCAGCAGCGTAGGGGGCAGGGGGAGTGCTAACGAGCAGTACTTC.

The V gene is TRBV5-6, the J gene TRBJ2-7; no definite D call. Trimming removed 0 bases at V and 6 bases at J, with 4 bases between. The CDR3 consists of 11 residues. Germline CDR1 reads SGHDT; CDR2 reads YYEEEE. The CDR3 DNA reads TGTGCCAGCAGCTTGGGCACCGAGCAGTACTTC. Its translation: CASSLGTEQYF.

The sample holds one count of this clone. V usage is TRBV6-5 and J usage is TRBJ2-1, with D possibly TRBD1 on 5 matching bases. The CDR3 consists of 15 residues. The germline V gene has CDR1 MNHEY and CDR2 SVGAGI. The V end lost 3 bases, the J end lost 7 bases, and 16 bases lay between the germline ends. Here the CDR3 DNA reads TGTGCCAGCAGTTATAATAGGCAGGGAAATAATGAGCAGTTCTTC. Protein: CASSYNRQGNNEQFF.

The J gene is TRBJ1-1, the V gene TRBV7-2, with 7 bases that match TRBD1. The CDR3 runs 13 residues. Germline values: CDR1 SGHTA, CDR2 FQGNSA. V shed 4 bases and J 8 bases; nucleotides not matched to a gene: 7. CDR3 coding DNA: TGTGCCAGCAGCTCGACAGGGACGAGCGAAGCTTTCTTT. Its translation is CASSSTGTSEAFF.

The chain joins TRBV9 to TRBJ1-1; D is perhaps TRBD1 (5 bases). CDR1 and CDR2 from the germline V gene are SGDLS and YYNGEE. The CDR3 runs to 16 residues. Trimming pared 2 bases from V and 10 bases from J, leaving 24 bases between. CDR3 sequence: CASSVGQGRVGEPAFF. CDR3 DNA: TGTGCCAGCAGCGTGGGGCAGGGTCGGGTTGGGGAGCCAGCTTTCTTT.

This clone appeared a single time. This sequence joins TRBV7-8 and TRBJ1-1; D gene unclear. Trimming cost V 2 bases and J 0 bases, with 7 bases left between them. CDR1 and CDR2 from the germline V gene are SGHVS and FQNEAQ. The CDR3 is made up of 14 amino acids. CDR3 nucleotides: TGTGCCAGCAGCTTATACAGCATGAACACTGAAGCTTTCTTT. It is translated as CASSLYSMNTEAFF.

The chain combines TRBV6-6 with TRBJ2-5, with 11 positions matching TRBD1. After removal of 6 bases from V and 11 bases from J, the junction contained 14 bases not matched to a gene. Germline-derived CDR1 and CDR2 are MNHNY and SVGAGI (reference sequence). CDR3 length: 15 amino acids. CDR3 coding DNA: TGTGCCAGCAGCTCCGGGACAGGGGGATTGGGAGAGCAGTACTTC. Protein: CASSSGTGGLGEQYF.

The chain joins TRBV27 to TRBJ2-5; D is possibly TRBD1 (5 bases). This CDR3 contains 14 residues. V dropped 4 bases and J dropped 2 bases, with 11 bases sitting between them. CDR1 MNHEY and CDR2 SMNVEV come from the germline V gene (reference sequence). The CDR3 loop is CASSSTALQETQYF. The CDR3 bases are TGTGCCAGCAGTTCGACAGCCTTACAAGAGACCCAGTACTTC.

The chain combines TRBV7-9 with TRBJ1-1, with 7 bases lining up with TRBD1. CDR3 length equals 15 residues. V lost 2 bases and J lost 4; bases outside the gene matches: 7. The germline gives CDR1 SEHNR, CDR2 FQNEAQ (reference sequence). CDR3 sequence (DNA): TGTGCCAGCAGCTTAAGAGGGCAGGGGGGCACTGAAGCTTTCTTT. Translated, it gives CASSLRGQGGTEAFF.

The count of this clone is one. V gene TRBV5-1 combines with J gene TRBJ2-2, with no clear D. Germline V gene sequence: CDR1 SGHRS, CDR2 YFSETQ. Between the trimmed V and J ends, which lost 3 bases and 6 bases, there was a span of 12 bases. CDR3 length: 14 residues. The CDR3 protein is CASSSRTASGELFF. The CDR3 DNA follows: TGCGCCAGCAGCTCCAGAACAGCCTCCGGGGAGCTGTTTTTT.

The V and J genes are TRBV20-1 and TRBJ2-1; no definite D call. In germline, CDR1 is DFQATT, CDR2 SNEGSKA (reference sequence). The CDR3 contains 10 residues. Deletions cut 6 bases from V and 10 bases from J, with 10 bases between. CDR3 amino acids: CSATLREQFF. In nucleotides, the CDR3 is TGCAGTGCCACTTTACGCGAGCAGTTCTTC.

The chain has TRBV27 and TRBJ2-2; unclear D gene. This CDR3 spans 14 amino acids. The V gene lost 2 bases and the J gene lost 4 bases, with 8 bases spanning the gap. The germline CDR1 and CDR2 sequences are MNHEY and SMNVEV (reference sequence). This chain's CDR3 is CASSLLGVTGELFF. The CDR3 DNA reads TGTGCCAGCAGTTTACTCGGCGTCACCGGGGAGCTGTTTTTT.

The chain recombines TRBV5-6 with TRBJ1-4, with 8 bases that match TRBD1. V dropped 0 bases and J dropped 7; count of bases not matched to a gene: 8. The CDR3 extends over 16 amino acids. Germline CDR1 and CDR2: SGHDT and YYEEEE. The DNA for the CDR3 is TGTGCCAGCAGCTTGGCGTCTGGGACAGGAAGTGAAAAACTGTTTTTT. Translation: CASSLASGTGSEKLFF.

The chain recombines TRBV19 with TRBJ1-5, with D perhaps TRBD1 (5 bases). Per germline, CDR1 LNHDA and CDR2 SQIVND (reference sequence). The CDR3 is made up of 14 amino acids. Between the trimmed V and J ends, which lost 2 bases and 4 bases, there was a span of 9 bases. CDR3 amino acids: CASSITGLNQPQHF. CDR3 DNA sequence: TGTGCCAGTAGTATAACAGGACTAAATCAGCCCCAGCATTTT. Full variable domain (remainder filled in from reference TRBV19 and TRBJ1-5): DGGITQSPKYLFRKEGQNVTLSCEQNLNHDAMYWYRQDPGQGLRLIYYSQIVNDFQKGDIAEGYSVSREKKESFPLTVTSAQKNPTAFYLCASSITGLNQPQHFGDGTRLSIL.

The chain uses TRBV19 and TRBJ2-3, with TRBD2 matching 10 bases. Trimming cost V 3 bases and J 4 bases; bases outside gene matches: 4. Germline V CDR1 and CDR2: LNHDA, SQIVND (reference sequence). The CDR3 is made up of 15 amino acids. The CDR3 is CASSITSGVPDTQYF. The CDR3 DNA reads TGTGCCAGTAGTATCACTAGCGGGGTGCCAGATACGCAGTATTTT.

The chain uses TRBV5-5 and TRBJ2-2, with 11 bases that match TRBD2. V lost 4 bases to trimming and J lost 2 bases; unmatched junction nucleotides: 4. The CDR3 has 16 residues. Germline CDR1 is SGHKS and CDR2 is YYEKEE (reference sequence). The CDR3 sequence: CASSPTSGINTGELFF. CDR3 bases: TGTGCCAGCAGCCCGACTAGCGGGATCAACACCGGGGAGCTGTTTTTT.

The gene calls are TRBV30 and TRBJ2-5; unclear D gene. Germline V lookup: CDR1 GTSNPN, CDR2 SVGIG (reference sequence). The CDR3 totals 15 residues. Trimming stripped 4 bases from V and 0 bases from J, with 15 bases between. The CDR3 bases are TGTGCCTGGAACTTACCGTCGGAGTACCAAGAGACCCAGTACTTC. It yields the protein CAWNLPSEYQETQYF.

The sample holds one count of this clone. The same CDR3 also results from other DNA sequences found in this sample. This chain uses TRBV19 with TRBJ2-3, with D perhaps TRBD2 (5 bases). Looked up from germline, CDR1 is LNHDA and CDR2 is SQIVND (reference sequence). The CDR3 extends over 14 amino acids. V was shortened by 5 bases and J by 0 bases, with 9 bases between the two germline ends. The CDR3 region has the DNA TGTGCCAGTAGTCCCAGGACTAGCACAGATACGCAGTATTTT. Residues: CASSPRTSTDTQYF. The full variable domain, with the rest looked up from reference TRBV19 and TRBJ2-3, is DGGITQSPKYLFRKEGQNVTLSCEQNLNHDAMYWYRQDPGQGLRLIYYSQIVNDFQKGDIAEGYSVSREKKESFPLTVTSAQKNPTAFYLCASSPRTSTDTQYFGPGTRLTVL.

The chain uses TRBV19 and TRBJ1-5; D remains ambiguous. The CDR3 length is 13 residues. The ends were cut back, 1 base at V and 10 bases at J, with 11 bases in the middle. CDR1 is LNHDA and CDR2 is SQIVND in the germline V gene (reference sequence). In DNA form, the CDR3 reads TGTGCCAGTAGTATAGGTGGGGAGACACCCCAGCATTTT. Protein product: CASSIGGETPQHF.

This chain links TRBV5-1 with TRBJ2-3; D unresolved. Germline CDR1 and CDR2: SGHRS and YFSETQ. The V end was cut by 4 bases, the J end by 3 bases, with 15 bases between. The CDR3 consists of 15 residues. DNA of the CDR3: TGCGCCAGCAGCCTCGATGGCGGTTGGACAGATACGCAGTATTTT. It is translated as CASSLDGGWTDTQYF.

This clone showed up just once. An end of the junction differs from the germline gene, which may be a read error. This chain links TRBV27 with TRBJ2-2; D is ambiguous. Germline loops: CDR1 MNHEY, CDR2 SMNVEV (reference sequence). The length of the CDR3 is 14 residues. This CDR3 reads CAGSLRVNTGELFF. In DNA, the CDR3 is TGTGCCGGCAGTTTACGGGTCAACACCGGGGAGCTGTTTTTT.

The chain recombines TRBV29-1 with TRBJ1-2, with 7 bases aligning to TRBD1. Losses at the gene ends were 1 base for V and 2 bases for J; bases not matched to a gene: 7. Germline loops: CDR1 SQVTM, CDR2 ANQGSEA. This CDR3 spans 15 amino acids. The CDR3 spells CSVEGSTGRNYGYTF. The CDR3 region has the DNA TGCAGCGTTGAAGGTTCGACAGGGAGAAACTATGGCTACACCTTC.

The V gene is TRBV25-1, the J gene TRBJ1-1; the D gene is possibly TRBD1 (5 bases). Germline loops: CDR1 MGHDK, CDR2 SYGVNS. The length of the CDR3 is 11 residues. The germline V and J ends were trimmed by 1 base and 11 bases, with 8 bases remaining between them. The CDR3 loop reads CASSELEGAFF. As DNA, the CDR3 is TGTGCCAGCAGTGAATTGGAGGGGGCTTTCTTT.

The rearrangement uses TRBV18 and TRBJ1-1; 7 bases agree with TRBD1. Germline V gives CDR1 KGHSH, CDR2 LQKENI. V shed 3 bases, J shed 6 bases, and the junction held 4 bases outside the gene matches. This CDR3 is built from 13 residues. CDR3 in DNA: TGTGCCAGCTCACCCCAGGGGGGGGCTGAAGCTTTCTTT. This gives the protein CASSPQGGAEAFF.

V and J are TRBV10-3 and TRBJ2-1, with TRBD2 matching over 13 bases. The CDR3 is 19 residues long. V lost 0 bases and J lost 6; bases outside the gene matches: 11. Germline V gene lookup returns CDR1 ENHRY and CDR2 SYGVKD. CDR3 protein: CAISESPGLAGSNPNEQFF. The CDR3 DNA reads TGTGCCATCAGTGAGTCCCCGGGACTAGCGGGATCTAACCCCAATGAGCAGTTCTTC.

The chain couples TRBV7-9 to TRBJ2-7, with 8 nucleotides matching TRBD1. The CDR3 loop spans 15 amino acids. CDR1 and CDR2 from the germline V gene are SEHNR and FQNEAQ (reference sequence). Unmatched junction bases numbered 9, after V lost 4 bases and J lost 4 bases. The CDR3 spells CASSSTQGAPYEQYF. The CDR3 bases are TGTGCCAGCAGCTCCACTCAGGGGGCCCCATACGAGCAGTACTTC. Complete variable domain (other parts from reference TRBV7-9 and TRBJ2-7): DTGVSQNPRHKITKRGQNVTFRCDPISEHNRLYWYRQTLGQGPEFLTYFQNEAQLEKSRLLSDRFSAERPKGSFSTLEIQRTEQGDSAMYLCASSSTQGAPYEQYFGPGTRLTVT.

The chain uses TRBV5-1 and TRBJ2-5, with D perhaps matching TRBD1 (6 bases). The CDR3 sequence is 15 residues long. Per the germline V gene, CDR1 is SGHRS and CDR2 is YFSETQ. The V end lost 1 base, the J end lost 2 bases, and 12 bases lay between the germline ends. CDR3 bases: TGCGCCAGCAGCTTGAGTCTGGGGGCACAAGAGACCCAGTACTTC. Its protein product is CASSLSLGAQETQYF.

A note on this clone: Sequence at one end of the junction differs from germline and may be a read error. This chain uses TRBV10-3 with TRBJ2-4; tentative D call: TRBD1 (6 bases). CDR1 and CDR2 (germline): ENHRY, SYGVKD. CDR3 length equals 12 residues. CDR3 DNA: TGTGCCATCAGTGAGCCCGGACAGCCACGGCACTTC. This sequence encodes CAISEPGQPRHF.